This T cell receptor (beta chain) was sequenced in a study of blood T cells in healthy people across ages. Study findings and constraints: Researchers deemed the diversity estimates from one million T cells underestimates.

Primers used in a second PCR of about 7 to 12 cycles were a sample-barcoded 5' primer and a J-beta primer mix. The template-switch adaptor, which had 12 random nucleotides, put a tag on each cDNA molecule. Using its own MiXCR run on the 5' RACE reads, TCRdb lists one record per CDR3 protein. This table holds approximately 810,000 distinct CDR3 sequences, under 35% found once. Turning to this clonotype: Its antigen is unknown.

V dropped 1 base and J dropped 8; count of bases not matched to a gene: 14. The CDR3 totals 16 residues. Germline V gene data show CDR1 as DFQATT and CDR2 as SNEGSKA (reference sequence). Healthy Caucasian individuals from Russia aged roughly 6 to 95 were enrolled as donors. The sequence was collected from an elderly woman in good health. The chain has TRBV20-1 and TRBJ2-1; 7 bases match TRBD2. Specimen: blood. CDR3 sequence (DNA): TGCAGTGCTAGAGGGGGGGGAGGGGCCGTCTGGTATGAGCAGTTCTTC. Translated, it gives CSARGGGGAVWYEQFF.